The 30 T cell receptor beta chains reported below all come from one sample, sequenced in a study of PD-L1 blockade in urothelial cancer. Here immunoSEQ multiplex PCR was the method, and the copy in TCRdb shows in-frame clones only, minus some. The sample shows about 23,000 clones, approximately 90% of them seen only once. Time point described: peripheral blood 6 weeks after treatment start. The specimen was PBMCs, collected around atezolizumab (anti-PD-L1) treatment. All receptors derive from a woman between 55 and 75 years old with urothelial cancer.

The chain couples TRBV9 to TRBJ1-1; no reliable D call. CDR3 size: 13 residues. The germline V gene encodes CDR1 SGDLS and CDR2 YYNGEE. With 7 bases removed from V and 3 bases from J, the gap between germline ends came to 13 bases. The chain's CDR3 is CASAVLGDTEAFF. The CDR3 coding sequence is TGTGCCAGCGCGGTTCTCGGGGACACTGAAGCTTTCTTT.

This CDR3 reads CASSEGQGTNYGYTF. The CDR3 nucleotides are TGTGCCAGCAGTGAGGGGCAGGGGACCAACTATGGCTACACCTTC. This chain joins TRBV6-4 and TRBJ1-2; TRBD1 might be the D (6 bases). Trimming took off 3 bases at V and 2 bases at J, with 13 bases between the two ends. Germline-derived CDR1 and CDR2 are MRHNA and SNTAGT. The CDR3 has 15 residues.

In this sample, this clone turned up once. The gene calls are TRBV7-3 and TRBJ2-1; TRBD1 is a possible D gene (5 bases). The CDR3 loop spans 12 amino acids. Trimming took 1 base from V and 8 from J, leaving 6 bases between them. In germline, CDR1 is SGHTA, CDR2 FQGTGA. CDR3 DNA: TGTGCCAGCAGCTTAAAGGGGTATGAGCAGTTCTTC. Amino acid sequence: CASSLKGYEQFF.

The chain recombines TRBV27 with TRBJ2-7, with TRBD1 matching over 9 bases. From germline, CDR1 is MNHEY and CDR2 SMNVEV (reference sequence). J lost 5 bases, V lost 6 bases, and 5 bases had no gene match. The CDR3 totals 13 residues. CDR3 in amino acids: CASRRGQGHEQYF. The CDR3 DNA reads as TGTGCCAGCAGAAGGGGACAGGGCCACGAGCAGTACTTC.

The rearrangement links TRBV10-3 to TRBJ2-3, with 8 bases fitting TRBD2. This CDR3 comprises 17 residues. V shed 0 bases and J 1 base; nucleotides not matched to a gene: 6. Germline V lookup: CDR1 ENHRY, CDR2 SYGVKD. CDR3 residues: CAISESGGAGGTDTQYF. The CDR3 nucleotides read TGTGCCATCAGTGAGTCCGGCGGAGCGGGGGGCACAGATACGCAGTATTTT.

The rearrangement joins TRBV2 to TRBJ1-5; maybe TRBD1 (6 bases). Germline V lookup: CDR1 SNHLY, CDR2 FYNNEI. The ends were cut back, 4 bases at V and 4 bases at J, with 14 bases in the middle. There are 15 residues in the CDR3. This chain's CDR3 is CASSGNPGVNQPQHF. For the CDR3, the DNA is TGTGCCAGCAGTGGAAATCCAGGGGTGAATCAGCCCCAGCATTTT.

The CDR3 DNA follows: TGTGCCAGCAGCTTGGGGCCCGGGACTAGCTTATACAATGAGCAGTTCTTC. This sequence encodes CASSLGPGTSLYNEQFF. V usage is TRBV11-3 and J usage is TRBJ2-1, with TRBD2 matching 9 bases. V dropped 3 bases and J dropped 4; count of bases not matched to a gene: 10. CDR1 and CDR2 from the germline V gene are SGHNT and YENEEA. CDR3 length: 17 residues. Full variable domain (rest looked up from reference TRBV11-3 and TRBJ2-1): EAGVVQSPRYKIIEKKQPVAFWCNPISGHNTLYWYLQNLGQGPELLIRYENEEAVDDSQLPKDRFSAERLKGVDSTLKIQPAELGDSAVYLCASSLGPGTSLYNEQFFGPGTRLTVL.

The CDR3 spells CASSATSGVFYEQYF. In DNA, the CDR3 is TGTGCCAGCAGCGCAACTAGCGGGGTGTTCTACGAGCAGTACTTC. V is TRBV28 and J is TRBJ2-7, with TRBD2 matching over 10 bases. Per germline, CDR1 MDHEN and CDR2 SYDVKM. This CDR3 spans 15 amino acids. The ends lost 6 bases at V and 3 bases at J; junction bases unmatched: 8.

The rearrangement links TRBV6-6 to TRBJ1-2, with a tentative D call TRBD1 (6 bases). The CDR3 runs 14 residues. Germline lookup yields CDR1 MNHNY and CDR2 SVGAGI (reference sequence). The V and J ends lost 5 bases and 5 bases respectively, with 15 bases between them. In DNA form, the CDR3 reads TGTGCCAGCAGTCGGCCGGGACAACTTTATGGCTACACCTTC. As protein: CASSRPGQLYGYTF.

This clone was observed a handful of times. The V call is TRBV18, the J call TRBJ2-3, with 7 positions matching TRBD1. CDR1 is KGHSH, CDR2 LQKENI, per germline. The CDR3 loop spans 13 amino acids. Trimming at V came to 2 bases and at J to 11 bases, leaving 7 bases not matched to a gene. In DNA form, the CDR3 reads TGTGCCAGCTCACCAGGACAGGTTCCGATGCAGTATTTT. Translating it yields CASSPGQVPMQYF.

This clone is a singleton in its sample. The chain joins TRBV16 to TRBJ1-1; tentative D call: TRBD1 (5 bases). CDR3 length: 15 amino acids. The V gene's germline CDR1 is KGHSY and CDR2 FQNENV. V lost 4 bases and J lost 6, with 18 bases in between. CDR3 in DNA: TGTGCCAGCAGCCCGGACCGGGGGGTAAGCCCTGAAGCTTTCTTT. Its translation is CASSPDRGVSPEAFF. The variable domain in full, with the rest retrieved from reference TRBV16 and TRBJ1-1, is GEEVAQTPKHLVRGEGQKAKLYCAPIKGHSYVFWYQQVLKNEFKFLISFQNENVFDETGMPKERFSAKCLPNSPCSLEIQATKLEDSAVYFCASSPDRGVSPEAFFGQGTRLTVV.

The chain links TRBV6-1 to TRBJ2-7, with no clear D. Per germline, CDR1 MNHNS and CDR2 SASEGT. V lost 0 bases and J 12 bases, leaving 9 bases between the germline ends. The CDR3 runs to 11 residues. CDR3: CASSEAQSRYF. In DNA form, the CDR3 reads TGTGCCAGCAGTGAAGCGCAGTCCCGGTACTTC.

Worth noting for this clone: The junction and the germline gene differ at one end; a read error may be behind it. V is TRBV7-6 and J is TRBJ1-5, with 10 nucleotides matching TRBD1. This CDR3 is built from 18 residues. CDR1 is SGHVS, CDR2 FNYEAQ, per germline. CDR3 sequence: CASSPGTGALPADQPQHF. The CDR3 bases are TGTGCCAGCAGCCCGGGGACAGGGGCTCTCCCGGCGGATCAACCCCAGCATTTT.

The rearrangement joins TRBV7-9 to TRBJ1-1; perhaps TRBD1 as D (6 bases). V lost 5 bases and J lost 1, with 23 bases in between. This CDR3 contains 18 residues. The germline V gene has CDR1 SEHNR and CDR2 FQNEAQ (reference sequence). The CDR3 loop reads CASSRKGVREGTNTEAFF. For the CDR3, the DNA is TGTGCCAGCAGCCGGAAGGGGGTCAGGGAGGGAACGAACACTGAAGCTTTCTTT.

The V gene is TRBV7-2, the J gene TRBJ1-5; D gene unclear. From germline, CDR1 is SGHTA and CDR2 FQGNSA. The ends were cut back, 1 base at V and 0 bases at J, with 7 bases in the middle. This CDR3 region has 15 residues. CDR3 DNA: TGTGCCAGCAGCTTAGGGCAGGTTAGCAATCAGCCCCAGCATTTT. This translates into CASSLGQVSNQPQHF.

The V gene is TRBV7-3, the J gene TRBJ1-6, with D possibly being TRBD1 (5 bases). Trimming pared 4 bases from V and 11 bases from J, leaving 12 bases between. Per germline, CDR1 SGHTA and CDR2 FQGTGA. CDR3 length: 13 residues. The DNA of the CDR3 is TGTGCCAGCAGCTCCTCCCGGGGGACACCCCTCCACTTT. This translates into CASSSSRGTPLHF.

The chain has TRBV28 and TRBJ2-5; 8 bases are a match to TRBD1. The CDR3 is made up of 13 amino acids. Germline V gene data show CDR1 as MDHEN and CDR2 as SYDVKM. CDR3 nucleotide sequence: TGTGGGACCGGGACAGGCTTCCAAGAGACCCAGTACTTC. Translating gives CGTGTGFQETQYF.

This chain connects TRBV9 to TRBJ2-1, with 9 positions matching TRBD2. Germline CDR1 reads SGDLS; CDR2 reads YYNGEE. The CDR3 runs 15 residues. Unmatched junction bases numbered 10, after V lost 2 bases and J lost 10 bases. The CDR3 DNA follows: TGTGCCAGCAGCGTGGGAATGGCGGGAGGGCCGGAGCAGTTCTTC. The encoded protein is CASSVGMAGGPEQFF.

The J gene is TRBJ1-1, the V gene TRBV28; 10 bases are shared with TRBD1. The CDR3 is 13 amino acids. V dropped 3 bases and J dropped 10; count of bases not matched to a gene: 5. Germline-derived CDR1 and CDR2 are MDHEN and SYDVKM. The CDR3 reads CASSFDRGRGAFF. The CDR3, as DNA: TGTGCCAGCAGTTTCGACAGGGGGCGCGGAGCTTTCTTT.

The chain uses TRBV6-6 and TRBJ1-6, with TRBD1 matching over 9 bases. J was trimmed by 6 bases and V by 6 bases; bases with no gene match: 9. This CDR3 is 16 amino acids long. Germline CDR1 MNHNY, CDR2 SVGAGI (reference sequence). The CDR3 here is CASSYAQGALNSPLHF. CDR3 in DNA: TGTGCCAGCAGCTACGCACAGGGGGCCCTTAATTCACCCCTCCACTTT.

The chain carries TRBV5-1 and TRBJ2-3; D is perhaps TRBD1 (5 bases). Between the trimmed V and J ends, which lost 4 bases and 6 bases, there was a span of 12 bases. The length of the CDR3 is 13 residues. Germline values: CDR1 SGHRS, CDR2 YFSETQ. The DNA of the CDR3 is TGCGCCAGCAGCGATCAGGGTACGGATACGCAGTATTTT. Its translation: CASSDQGTDTQYF.

This rearrangement joins TRBV7-2 to TRBJ1-5; no clear D gene. Trimming cost V 2 bases and J 11 bases, with 10 bases left between them. In germline, CDR1 is SGHTA, CDR2 FQGNSA. This CDR3 region has 12 residues. The CDR3 DNA is TGTGCCAGCAGCTTAATCGCCGGGGCCCAGCATTTT. Protein sequence: CASSLIAGAQHF.

This clone was found a few times. This chain connects TRBV7-6 to TRBJ2-5; a weak D match, TRBD2 (6 bases). Trimming removed 5 bases at V and 3 bases at J, with 16 bases between. The CDR3 spans 15 residues. Per the germline V gene, CDR1 is SGHVS and CDR2 is FNYEAQ. The CDR3 spells CASSPPGLRKETQYF. The CDR3 nucleotides read TGTGCCAGCAGCCCCCCGGGACTGCGAAAAGAGACCCAGTACTTC.

The CDR3 sequence: CASSAGDSSYEQYF. The CDR3 bases are TGTGCCAGCAGCGCAGGGGACAGTTCCTACGAGCAGTACTTC. The chain employs TRBV9 and TRBJ2-7; 7 positions agree with TRBD1. The J segment lost 1 base and the V segment lost 3 bases, leaving 4 bases of the junction unmatched. Per germline, CDR1 SGDLS and CDR2 YYNGEE. The CDR3 spans 14 residues.

The CDR3 bases are TGTGCCAGCAGTTATACAGGGATGATTGACGAGCAGTACTTC. Its protein is CASSYTGMIDEQYF. The V call is TRBV6-5, the J call TRBJ2-7; a possible D gene is TRBD1 (6 bases). V shed 3 bases and J shed 5 bases, with 14 bases lying between them. CDR1 is MNHEY and CDR2 is SVGAGI in the germline V gene. The CDR3 covers 14 residues.

The chain employs TRBV5-6 and TRBJ1-2; D may be TRBD1 (5 bases). CDR1 and CDR2 (germline): SGHDT, YYEEEE. The CDR3 spans 17 residues. V dropped 4 bases and J dropped 3 bases, with 22 bases sitting between them. CDR3 nucleotide sequence: TGTGCCAGCAGCGGGGAACTTCAGGGTTTACCTTACTATGGCTACACCTTC. This gives the protein CASSGELQGLPYYGYTF. Full variable domain (rest looked up from reference TRBV5-6 and TRBJ1-2): DAGVTQSPTHLIKTRGQQVTLRCSPKSGHDTVSWYQQALGQGPQFIFQYYEEEERQRGNFPDRFSGHQFPNYSSELNVNALLLGDSALYLCASSGELQGLPYYGYTFGSGTRLTVV.

This chain links TRBV4-1 with TRBJ2-7; no firm D call. This CDR3 region has 14 residues. V dropped 1 base and J dropped 2 bases, with 9 bases sitting between them. Germline V lookup: CDR1 MGHRA, CDR2 YSYEKL. Here the CDR3 DNA reads TGCGCCAGCAGCCAAGGCAACGGTCCCTACGAGCAGTACTTC. Translating it yields CASSQGNGPYEQYF.

The CDR3 region is CASSLGQGKYEQYF. The CDR3 DNA reads as TGTGCCAGCAGCTTGGGACAGGGTAAATACGAGCAGTACTTC. The chain has TRBV5-4 and TRBJ2-7; 7 nucleotides agree with TRBD1. The CDR3 has 14 residues. Germline lookup yields CDR1 SGHNT and CDR2 YYREEE (reference sequence). J was trimmed by 4 bases and V by 0 bases; bases with no gene match: 4.

The rearrangement links TRBV5-1 to TRBJ2-3, with 9 nucleotides matching TRBD2. Germline V gives CDR1 SGHRS, CDR2 YFSETQ. This CDR3 is built from 16 residues. V lost 6 bases and J lost 2; bases outside the gene matches: 10. CDR3 coding DNA: TGCGCCAGCAATAGTCGGGCTAGCGGGGCCACAGATACGCAGTATTTT. The encoded protein is CASNSRASGATDTQYF.

This chain uses TRBV7-2 with TRBJ2-7; D possibly corresponds to TRBD2 (6 bases). Per germline, CDR1 SGHTA and CDR2 FQGNSA. The CDR3 is 13 residues long. The V and J ends lost 2 bases and 4 bases respectively, with 9 bases between them. The CDR3: CASSLLGGYEQYF. CDR3 nucleotides: TGTGCCAGCAGCTTATTGGGGGGATACGAGCAGTACTTC.